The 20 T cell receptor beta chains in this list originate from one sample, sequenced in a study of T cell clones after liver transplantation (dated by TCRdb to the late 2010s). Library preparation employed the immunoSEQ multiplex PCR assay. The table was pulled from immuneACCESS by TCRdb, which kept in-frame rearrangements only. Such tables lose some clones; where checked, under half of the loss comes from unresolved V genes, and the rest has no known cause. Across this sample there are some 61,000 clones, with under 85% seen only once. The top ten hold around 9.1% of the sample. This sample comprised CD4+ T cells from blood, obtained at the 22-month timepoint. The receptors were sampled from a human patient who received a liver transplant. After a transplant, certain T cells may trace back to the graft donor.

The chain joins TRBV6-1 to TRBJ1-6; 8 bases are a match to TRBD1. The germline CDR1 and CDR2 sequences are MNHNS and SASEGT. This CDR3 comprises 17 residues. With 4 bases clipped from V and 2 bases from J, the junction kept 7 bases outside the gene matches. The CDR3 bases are TGTGCCAGCAGTGCCAGCCAGGGGGCAACCTATAATTCACCCCTCCACTTT. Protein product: CASSASQGATYNSPLHF.

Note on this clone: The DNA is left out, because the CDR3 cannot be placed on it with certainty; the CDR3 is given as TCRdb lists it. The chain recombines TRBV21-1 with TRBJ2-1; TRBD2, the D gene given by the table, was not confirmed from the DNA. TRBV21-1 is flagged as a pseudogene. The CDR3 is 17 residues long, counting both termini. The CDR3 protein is CASSYYYGVAGGNEQFF.

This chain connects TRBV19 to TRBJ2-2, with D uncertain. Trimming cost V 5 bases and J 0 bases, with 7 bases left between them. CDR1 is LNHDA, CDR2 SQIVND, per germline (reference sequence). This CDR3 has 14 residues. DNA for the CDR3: TGTGCCAGTAGTTTACAGACGAACACCGGGGAGCTGTTTTTT. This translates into CASSLQTNTGELFF.

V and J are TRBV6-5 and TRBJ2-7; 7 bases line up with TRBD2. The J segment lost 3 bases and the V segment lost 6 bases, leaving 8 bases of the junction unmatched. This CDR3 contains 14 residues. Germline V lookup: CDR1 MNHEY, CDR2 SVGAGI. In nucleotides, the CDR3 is TGTGCCAGCAGGAATACGGGAGGTCTCTACGAGCAGTACTTC. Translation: CASRNTGGLYEQYF.

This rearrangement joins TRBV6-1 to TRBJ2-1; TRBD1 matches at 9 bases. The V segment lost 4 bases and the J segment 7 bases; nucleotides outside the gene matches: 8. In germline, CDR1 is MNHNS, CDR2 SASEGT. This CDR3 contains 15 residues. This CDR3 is CASSARQGERNEQFF. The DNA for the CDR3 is TGTGCCAGCAGTGCACGACAGGGGGAGCGTAATGAGCAGTTCTTC.

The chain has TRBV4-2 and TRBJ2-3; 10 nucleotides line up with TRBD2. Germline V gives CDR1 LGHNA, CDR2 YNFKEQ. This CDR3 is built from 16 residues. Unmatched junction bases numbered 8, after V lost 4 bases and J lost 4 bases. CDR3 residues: CASSPGASGGPDTQYF. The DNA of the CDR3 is TGTGCCAGCAGCCCGGGGGCTAGCGGGGGTCCAGATACGCAGTATTTT.

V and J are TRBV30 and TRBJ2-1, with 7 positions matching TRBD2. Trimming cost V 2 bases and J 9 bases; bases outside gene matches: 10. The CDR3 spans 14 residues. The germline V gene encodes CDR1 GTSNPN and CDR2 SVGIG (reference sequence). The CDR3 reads CAWSTGLGRGEQFF. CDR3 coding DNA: TGTGCCTGGAGTACCGGACTAGGAAGGGGTGAGCAGTTCTTC.

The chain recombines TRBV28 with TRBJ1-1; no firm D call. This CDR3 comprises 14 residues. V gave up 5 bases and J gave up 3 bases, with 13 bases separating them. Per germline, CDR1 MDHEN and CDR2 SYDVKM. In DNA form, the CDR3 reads TGTGCCAGCAGTGACCCCTTCAGGTACACTGAAGCTTTCTTT. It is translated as CASSDPFRYTEAFF.

CDR3 sequence (DNA): TGTGCCAGCAGCTTGAGTTCCCCTGGCTCCAGTAGTGGCTACACCTTC. Translated: CASSLSSPGSSSGYTF. The J gene is TRBJ1-2, the V gene TRBV7-2; D call uncertain. Germline loops: CDR1 SGHTA, CDR2 FQGNSA. The V end was cut by 3 bases, the J end by 7 bases, with 21 bases between. The CDR3 is 16 amino acids.

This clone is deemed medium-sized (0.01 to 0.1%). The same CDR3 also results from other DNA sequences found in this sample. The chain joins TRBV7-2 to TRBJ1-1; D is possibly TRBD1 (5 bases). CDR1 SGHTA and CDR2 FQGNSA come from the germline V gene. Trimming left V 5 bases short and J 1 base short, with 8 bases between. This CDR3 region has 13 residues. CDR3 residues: CASSPGTNTEAFF. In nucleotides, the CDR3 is TGTGCCAGCAGCCCGGGGACGAACACTGAAGCTTTCTTT.

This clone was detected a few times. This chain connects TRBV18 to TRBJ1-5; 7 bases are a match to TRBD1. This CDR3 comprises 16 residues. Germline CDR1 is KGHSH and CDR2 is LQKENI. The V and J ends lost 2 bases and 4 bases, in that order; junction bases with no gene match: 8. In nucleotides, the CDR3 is TGTGCCAGCTCACCAAACGCTGGGACAGATAATCAGCCCCAGCATTTT. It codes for CASSPNAGTDNQPQHF.

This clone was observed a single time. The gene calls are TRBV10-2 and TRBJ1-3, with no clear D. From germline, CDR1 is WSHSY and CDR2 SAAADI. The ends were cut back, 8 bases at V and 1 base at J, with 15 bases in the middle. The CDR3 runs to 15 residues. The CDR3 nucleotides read TGCGCCAGCTCCGAGCCCGGGGTTTCTGGAAACACCATATATTTT. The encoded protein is CASSEPGVSGNTIYF.

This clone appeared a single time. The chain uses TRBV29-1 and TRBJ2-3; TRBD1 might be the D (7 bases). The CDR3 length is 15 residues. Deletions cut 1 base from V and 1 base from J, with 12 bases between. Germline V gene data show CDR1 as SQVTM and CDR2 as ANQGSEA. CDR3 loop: CSVEVGRGGTDTQYF. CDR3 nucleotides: TGCAGCGTTGAAGTTGGCAGGGGGGGCACAGATACGCAGTATTTT.

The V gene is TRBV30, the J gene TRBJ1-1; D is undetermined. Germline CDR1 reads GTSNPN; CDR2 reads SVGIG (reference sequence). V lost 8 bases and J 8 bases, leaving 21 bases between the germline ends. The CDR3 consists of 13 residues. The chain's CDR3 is CASLPGSSTEAFF. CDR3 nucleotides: TGTGCCAGCCTCCCGGGCTCCTCTACAGAAGCTTTCTTT.

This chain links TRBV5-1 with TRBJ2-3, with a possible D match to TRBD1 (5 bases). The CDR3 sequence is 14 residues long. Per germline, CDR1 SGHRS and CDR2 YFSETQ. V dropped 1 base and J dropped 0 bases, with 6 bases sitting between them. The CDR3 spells CASSLPGSTDTQYF. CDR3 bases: TGCGCCAGCAGCTTGCCAGGGAGCACAGATACGCAGTATTTT.

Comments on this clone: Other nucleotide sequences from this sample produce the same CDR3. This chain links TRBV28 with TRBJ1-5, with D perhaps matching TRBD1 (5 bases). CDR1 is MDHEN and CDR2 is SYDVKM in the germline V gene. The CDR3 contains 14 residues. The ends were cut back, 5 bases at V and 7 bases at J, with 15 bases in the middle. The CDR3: CASSPGGGDQPQHF. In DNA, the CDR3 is TGTGCCAGCAGTCCGGGCGGGGGGGACCAGCCCCAGCATTTT.

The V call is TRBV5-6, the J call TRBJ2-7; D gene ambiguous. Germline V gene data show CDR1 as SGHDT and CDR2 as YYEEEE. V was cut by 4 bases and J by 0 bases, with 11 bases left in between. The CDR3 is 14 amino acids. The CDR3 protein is CASSGQLYSYEQYF. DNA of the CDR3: TGTGCCAGCAGCGGGCAGTTATACTCCTACGAGCAGTACTTC.

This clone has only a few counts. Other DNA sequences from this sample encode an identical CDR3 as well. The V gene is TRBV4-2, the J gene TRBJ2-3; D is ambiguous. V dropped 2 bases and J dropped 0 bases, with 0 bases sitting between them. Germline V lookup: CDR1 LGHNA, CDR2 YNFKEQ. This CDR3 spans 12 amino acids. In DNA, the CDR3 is TGTGCCAGCAGCCAAAGCACAGATACGCAGTATTTT. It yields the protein CASSQSTDTQYF.

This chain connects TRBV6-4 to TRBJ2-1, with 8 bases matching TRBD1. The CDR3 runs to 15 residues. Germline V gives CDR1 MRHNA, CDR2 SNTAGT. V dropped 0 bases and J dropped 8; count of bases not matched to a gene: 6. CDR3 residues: CASSDSRGPIDEQFF. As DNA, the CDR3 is TGTGCCAGCAGTGACTCCAGGGGGCCTATTGATGAGCAGTTCTTC.

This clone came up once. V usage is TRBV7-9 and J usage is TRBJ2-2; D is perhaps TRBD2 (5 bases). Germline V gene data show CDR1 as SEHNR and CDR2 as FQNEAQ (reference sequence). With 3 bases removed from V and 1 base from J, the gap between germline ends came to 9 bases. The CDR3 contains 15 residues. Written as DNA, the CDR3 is TGTGCCAGCAGCTTTCTAGCTGTGAACACCGGGGAGCTGTTTTTT. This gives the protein CASSFLAVNTGELFF. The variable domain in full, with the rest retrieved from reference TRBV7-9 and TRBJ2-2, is DTGVSQNPRHKITKRGQNVTFRCDPISEHNRLYWYRQTLGQGPEFLTYFQNEAQLEKSRLLSDRFSAERPKGSFSTLEIQRTEQGDSAMYLCASSFLAVNTGELFFGEGSRLTVL.